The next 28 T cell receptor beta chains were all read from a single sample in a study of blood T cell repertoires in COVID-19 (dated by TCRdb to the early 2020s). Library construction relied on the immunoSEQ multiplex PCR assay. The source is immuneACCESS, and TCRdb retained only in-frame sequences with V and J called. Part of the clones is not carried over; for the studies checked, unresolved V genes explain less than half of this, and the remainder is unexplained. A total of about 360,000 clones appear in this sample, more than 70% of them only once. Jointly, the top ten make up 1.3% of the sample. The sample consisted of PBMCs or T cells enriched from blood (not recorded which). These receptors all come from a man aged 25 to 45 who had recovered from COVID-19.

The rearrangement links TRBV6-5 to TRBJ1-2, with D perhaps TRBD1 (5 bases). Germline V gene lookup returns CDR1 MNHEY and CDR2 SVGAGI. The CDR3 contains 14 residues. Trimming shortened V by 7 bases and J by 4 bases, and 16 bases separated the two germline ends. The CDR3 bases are TGTGCCAGCACAGGGAAAGTATGGGCCTATGGCTACACCTTC. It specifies CASTGKVWAYGYTF.

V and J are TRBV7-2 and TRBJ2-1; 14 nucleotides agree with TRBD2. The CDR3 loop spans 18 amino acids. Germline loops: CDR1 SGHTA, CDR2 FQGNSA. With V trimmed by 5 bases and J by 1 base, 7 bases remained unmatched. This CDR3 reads CASSGPTSGGESYNEQFF. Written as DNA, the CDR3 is TGTGCCAGCAGCGGTCCGACTAGCGGGGGGGAGTCCTACAATGAGCAGTTCTTC.

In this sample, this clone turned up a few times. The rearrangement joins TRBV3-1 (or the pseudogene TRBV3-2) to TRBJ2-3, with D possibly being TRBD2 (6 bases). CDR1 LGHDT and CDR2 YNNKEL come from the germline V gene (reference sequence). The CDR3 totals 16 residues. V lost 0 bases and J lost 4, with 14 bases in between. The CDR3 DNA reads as TGTGCCAGCAGCCAAGAGAGGCTAGCGCTATCAGATACGCAGTATTTT. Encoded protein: CASSQERLALSDTQYF.

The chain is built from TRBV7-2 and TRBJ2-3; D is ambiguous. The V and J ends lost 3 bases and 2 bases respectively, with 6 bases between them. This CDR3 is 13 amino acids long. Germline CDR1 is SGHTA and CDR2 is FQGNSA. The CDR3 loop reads CASSFSYTDTQYF. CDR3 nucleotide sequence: TGTGCCAGCAGCTTTTCGTACACAGATACGCAGTATTTT.

CDR3 sequence: CASSLDRFVGYTF. CDR3 nucleotides: TGTGCCAGCAGTTTAGACCGGTTTGTCGGCTACACCTTC. The J gene is TRBJ1-2, the V gene TRBV12-3 or TRBV12-4; no reliable D call. Trimming shortened V by 1 base and J by 8 bases, and 11 bases separated the two germline ends. The CDR3 has 13 amino acids.

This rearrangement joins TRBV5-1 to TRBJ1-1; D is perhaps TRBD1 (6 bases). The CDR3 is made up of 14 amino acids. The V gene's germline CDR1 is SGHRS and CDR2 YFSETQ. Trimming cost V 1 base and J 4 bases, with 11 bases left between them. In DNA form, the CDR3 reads TGCGCCAGCAGCTTGCACAGGGCGGGCACTGAAGCTTTCTTT. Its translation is CASSLHRAGTEAFF.

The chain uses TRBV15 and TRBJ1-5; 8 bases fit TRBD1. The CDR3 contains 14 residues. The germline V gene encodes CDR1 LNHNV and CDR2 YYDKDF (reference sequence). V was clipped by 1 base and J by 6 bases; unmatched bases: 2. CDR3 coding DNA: TGTGCCACCAGCAGAGGACAGGGGAGTCAGCCCCAGCATTTT. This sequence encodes CATSRGQGSQPQHF. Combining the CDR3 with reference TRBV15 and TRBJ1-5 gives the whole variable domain DAMVIQNPRYQVTQFGKPVTLSCSQTLNHNVMYWYQQKSSQAPKLLFHYYDKDFNNEADTPDNFQSRRPNTSFCFLDIRSPGLGDTAMYLCATSRGQGSQPQHFGDGTRLSIL.

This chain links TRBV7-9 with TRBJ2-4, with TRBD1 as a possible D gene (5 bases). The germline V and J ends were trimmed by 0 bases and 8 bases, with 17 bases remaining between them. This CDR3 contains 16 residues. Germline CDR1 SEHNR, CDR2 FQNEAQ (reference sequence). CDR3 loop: CASSLAQGHLGDIQYF. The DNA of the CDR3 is TGTGCCAGCAGCTTAGCACAAGGACACCTAGGTGACATTCAGTACTTC.

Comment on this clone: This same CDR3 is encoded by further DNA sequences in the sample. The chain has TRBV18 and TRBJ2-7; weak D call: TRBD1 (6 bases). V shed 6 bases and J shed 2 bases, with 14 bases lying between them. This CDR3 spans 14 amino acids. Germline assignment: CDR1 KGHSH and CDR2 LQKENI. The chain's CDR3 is CASSPGGGPYEQYF. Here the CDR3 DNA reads TGTGCCAGCTCCCCTGGTGGGGGCCCCTACGAGCAGTACTTC.

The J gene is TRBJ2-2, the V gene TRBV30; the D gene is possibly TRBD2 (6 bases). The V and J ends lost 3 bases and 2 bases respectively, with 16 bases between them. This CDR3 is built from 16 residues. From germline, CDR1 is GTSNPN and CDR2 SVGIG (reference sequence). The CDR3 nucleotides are TGTGCCTGGAGCCTCAGGGCGGGGCAAAACACCGGGGAGCTGTTTTTT. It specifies CAWSLRAGQNTGELFF.

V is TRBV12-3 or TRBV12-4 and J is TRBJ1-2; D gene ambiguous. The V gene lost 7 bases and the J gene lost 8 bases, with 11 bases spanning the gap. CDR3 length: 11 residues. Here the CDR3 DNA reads TGTGCCAGCACCCAAAGAGGAGGCTACACCTTC. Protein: CASTQRGGYTF.

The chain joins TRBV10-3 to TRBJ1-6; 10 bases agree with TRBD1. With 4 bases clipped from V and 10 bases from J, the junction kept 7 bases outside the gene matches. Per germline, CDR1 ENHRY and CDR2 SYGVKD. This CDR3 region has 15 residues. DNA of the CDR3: TGTGCCATCAGTGTGGGGGACAGGGGTTCGTCACCCCTCCACTTT. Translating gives CAISVGDRGSSPLHF.

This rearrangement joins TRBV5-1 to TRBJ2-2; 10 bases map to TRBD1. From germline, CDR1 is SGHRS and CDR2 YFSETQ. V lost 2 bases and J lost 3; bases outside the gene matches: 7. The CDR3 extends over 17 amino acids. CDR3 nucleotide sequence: TGCGCCAGCAGCTTAATTCGACAGGGGGCACACACCGGGGAGCTGTTTTTT. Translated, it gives CASSLIRQGAHTGELFF.

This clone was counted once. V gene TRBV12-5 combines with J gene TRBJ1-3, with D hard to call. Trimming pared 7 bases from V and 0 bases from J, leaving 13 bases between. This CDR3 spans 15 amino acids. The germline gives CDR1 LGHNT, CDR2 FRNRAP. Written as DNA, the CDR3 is TGTGCTAGTGCCCTGGACTGGAGCTCTGGAAACACCATATATTTT. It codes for CASALDWSSGNTIYF.

DNA of the CDR3: TGTGCCACCAGCGGACAGGACAGATCTAATGAAAAACTGTTTTTT. It encodes CATSGQDRSNEKLFF. J is TRBJ1-4 and V is TRBV15, with 7 bases matching TRBD1. CDR3 length: 15 residues. Germline CDR1 and CDR2: LNHNV and YYDKDF (reference sequence). The J segment lost 3 bases and the V segment lost 5 bases, leaving 6 bases of the junction unmatched.

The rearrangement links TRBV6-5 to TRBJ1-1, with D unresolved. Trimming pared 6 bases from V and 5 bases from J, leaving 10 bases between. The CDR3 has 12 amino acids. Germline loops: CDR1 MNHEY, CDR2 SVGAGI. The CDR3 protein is CASRVGGTEAFF. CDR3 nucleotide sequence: TGTGCCAGCAGGGTTGGCGGGACTGAAGCTTTCTTT.

The CDR3 sequence is CASSFGGYEQYF. CDR3 DNA: TGTGCCAGCAGCTTTGGCGGGTACGAGCAGTACTTC. The gene calls are TRBV5-5 and TRBJ2-7, with D perhaps TRBD2 (5 bases). This CDR3 contains 12 residues. Trimming stripped 2 bases from V and 4 bases from J, with 7 bases between. Germline-derived CDR1 and CDR2 are SGHKS and YYEKEE (reference sequence).

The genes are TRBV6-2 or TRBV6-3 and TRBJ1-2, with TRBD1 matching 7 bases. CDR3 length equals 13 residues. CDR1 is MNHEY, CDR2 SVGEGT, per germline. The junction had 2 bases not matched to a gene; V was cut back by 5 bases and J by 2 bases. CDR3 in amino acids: CASSRGQNYGYTF. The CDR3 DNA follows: TGTGCCAGCAGTAGGGGACAGAACTATGGCTACACCTTC.

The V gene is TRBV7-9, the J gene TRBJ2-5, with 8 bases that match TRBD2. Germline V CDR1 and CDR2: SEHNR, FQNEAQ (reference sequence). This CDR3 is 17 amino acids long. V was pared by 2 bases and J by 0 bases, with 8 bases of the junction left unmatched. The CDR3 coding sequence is TGTGCCAGCAGCTTACGCGGGACTAGGCTATACCAAGAGACCCAGTACTTC. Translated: CASSLRGTRLYQETQYF.

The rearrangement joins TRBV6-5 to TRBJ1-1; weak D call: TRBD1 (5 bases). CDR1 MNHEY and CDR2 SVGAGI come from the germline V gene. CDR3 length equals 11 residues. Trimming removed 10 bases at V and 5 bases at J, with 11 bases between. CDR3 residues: CATQGFTEAFF. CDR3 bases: TGTGCCACCCAGGGATTTACTGAAGCTTTCTTT.

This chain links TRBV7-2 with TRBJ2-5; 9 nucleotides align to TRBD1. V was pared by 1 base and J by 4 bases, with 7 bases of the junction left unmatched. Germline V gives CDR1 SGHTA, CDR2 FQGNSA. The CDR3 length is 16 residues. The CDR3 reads CASSLVVGTGRETQYF. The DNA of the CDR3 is TGTGCCAGCAGCTTAGTAGTAGGGACAGGGCGAGAGACCCAGTACTTC.

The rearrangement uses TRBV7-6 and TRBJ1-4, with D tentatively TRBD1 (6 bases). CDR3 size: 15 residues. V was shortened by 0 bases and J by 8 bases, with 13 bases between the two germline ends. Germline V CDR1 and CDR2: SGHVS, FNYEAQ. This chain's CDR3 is CASSLAAGVREKLFF. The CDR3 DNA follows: TGTGCCAGCAGCTTAGCGGCAGGGGTTAGGGAAAAACTGTTTTTT. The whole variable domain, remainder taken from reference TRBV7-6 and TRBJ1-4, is GAGVSQSPRYKVTKRGQDVALRCDPISGHVSLYWYRQALGQGPEFLTYFNYEAQQDKSGLPNDRFSAERPEGSISTLTIQRTEQRDSAMYRCASSLAAGVREKLFFGSGTQLSVL.

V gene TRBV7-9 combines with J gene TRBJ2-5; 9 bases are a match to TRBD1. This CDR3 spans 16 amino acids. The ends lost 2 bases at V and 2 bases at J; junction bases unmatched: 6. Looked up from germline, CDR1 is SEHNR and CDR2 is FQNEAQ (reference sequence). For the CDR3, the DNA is TGTGCCAGCAGCTTAACCGGGACAGGGAATCAAGAGACCCAGTACTTC. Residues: CASSLTGTGNQETQYF.

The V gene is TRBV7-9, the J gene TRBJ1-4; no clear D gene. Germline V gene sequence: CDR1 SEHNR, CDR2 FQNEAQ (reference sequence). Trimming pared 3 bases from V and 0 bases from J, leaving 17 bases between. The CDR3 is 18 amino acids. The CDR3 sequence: CASSFIQQNVATNEKLFF. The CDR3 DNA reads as TGTGCCAGCAGCTTTATACAGCAGAACGTTGCAACTAATGAAAAACTGTTTTTT.

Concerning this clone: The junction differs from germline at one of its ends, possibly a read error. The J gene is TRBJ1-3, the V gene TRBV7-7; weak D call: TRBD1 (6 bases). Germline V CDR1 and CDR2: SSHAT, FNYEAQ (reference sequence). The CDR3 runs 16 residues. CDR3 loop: CASSPGTTVTGNTIYF. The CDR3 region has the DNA TGTGCTAGCAGCCCCGGGACAACAGTCACTGGAAACACCATATATTTT.

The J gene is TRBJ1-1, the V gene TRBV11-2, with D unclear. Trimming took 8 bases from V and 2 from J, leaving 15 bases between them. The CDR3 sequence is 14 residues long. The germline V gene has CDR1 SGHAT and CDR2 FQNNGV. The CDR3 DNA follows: TGTGCCAGCTCCCGATTGACGGGAAACACTGAAGCTTTCTTT. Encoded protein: CASSRLTGNTEAFF.

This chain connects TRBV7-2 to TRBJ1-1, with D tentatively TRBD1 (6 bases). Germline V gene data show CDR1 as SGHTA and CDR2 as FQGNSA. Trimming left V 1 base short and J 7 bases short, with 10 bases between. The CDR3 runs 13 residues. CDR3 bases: TGTGCCAGCAGCTTAGGGCAGGGGATTGAAGCTTTCTTT. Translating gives CASSLGQGIEAFF. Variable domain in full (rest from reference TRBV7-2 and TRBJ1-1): GAGVSQSPSNKVTEKGKDVELRCDPISGHTALYWYRQSLGQGLEFLIYFQGNSAPDKSGLPSDRFSAERTGGSVSTLTIQRTQQEDSAVYLCASSLGQGIEAFFGQGTRLTVV.

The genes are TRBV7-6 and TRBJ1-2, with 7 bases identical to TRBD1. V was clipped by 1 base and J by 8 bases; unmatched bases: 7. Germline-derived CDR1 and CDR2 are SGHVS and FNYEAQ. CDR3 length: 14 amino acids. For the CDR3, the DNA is TGTGCCAGCAGCTTAGGACAGGGAGCTGGAGGCTACACCTTC. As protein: CASSLGQGAGGYTF.